The 18 T cell receptor beta chains below come from one sample, sequenced in a study of blood T cell repertoires in COVID-19. Using immunoSEQ multiplex PCR, the repertoire was profiled, and TCRdb retains in-frame clones only, with some absent. The data show over 50,000 clones, roughly 86% seen once. Sequencing was carried out using peripheral blood. The receptors stem from a man aged 55 to 69 with acute or convalescent COVID-19.

V gene TRBV19 combines with J gene TRBJ1-1, with 10 bases identical to TRBD1. CDR1 is LNHDA and CDR2 is SQIVND in the germline V gene (reference sequence). The CDR3 runs to 13 residues. J lost 11 bases, V lost 4 bases, and 7 bases had no gene match. CDR3 bases: TGTGCCAGTAGTAACGACAGGGGGCAATTTGCTTTCTTT. It codes for CASSNDRGQFAFF.

The rearrangement links TRBV30 to TRBJ1-3; D is unclear. Germline lookup yields CDR1 GTSNPN and CDR2 SVGIG (reference sequence). The CDR3 loop spans 13 amino acids. V lost 4 bases, J lost 1 base, and 8 bases lay in between. The CDR3 coding sequence is TGTGCCTGGAAGTCACGGTCTGGAAACACCATATATTTT. Its translation is CAWKSRSGNTIYF.

This chain joins TRBV5-5 and TRBJ2-1, with 9 bases fitting TRBD2. Per the germline V gene, CDR1 is SGHKS and CDR2 is YYEKEE (reference sequence). The CDR3 is 16 residues long. The trim removed 4 bases at V and 3 bases at J, leaving 8 bases unmatched. The CDR3, as DNA: TGTGCCAGCAGCCCCCGACTAGCGGCAGGCTACAATGAGCAGTTCTTC. This encodes CASSPRLAAGYNEQFF.

The chain recombines TRBV4-3 with TRBJ2-2, with D possibly TRBD1 on 5 matching bases. Germline CDR1 is LGHNA and CDR2 is YSLEER. Between the trimmed V and J ends, which lost 0 bases and 5 bases, there was a span of 10 bases. The CDR3 has 15 residues. Here the CDR3 reads CASSQEGPGTGELFF. The CDR3 region has the DNA TGCGCCAGCAGCCAAGAGGGGCCTGGGACCGGGGAGCTGTTTTTT.

This clone was detected only once. The chain's CDR3 is CASSQDRTLPTDTQYF. In DNA form, the CDR3 reads TGCGCCAGCAGCCAAGATAGAACGTTGCCGACAGATACGCAGTATTTT. This rearrangement joins TRBV4-1 to TRBJ2-3; no clear D. This CDR3 is built from 16 residues. CDR1 is MGHRA, CDR2 YSYEKL, per germline. Trimming took off 0 bases at V and 3 bases at J, with 13 bases between the two ends.

The gene calls are TRBV19 and TRBJ1-5; TRBD1 agrees at 7 bases. Germline V gene lookup returns CDR1 LNHDA and CDR2 SQIVND (reference sequence). The CDR3 sequence is 16 residues long. The ends lost 4 bases at V and 3 bases at J; junction bases unmatched: 9. The CDR3 protein is CASSTTWDSLNQPQHF. For the CDR3, the DNA is TGTGCCAGTAGTACCACCTGGGACAGCCTCAATCAGCCCCAGCATTTT.

This clone was seen more than once but under ten times. This rearrangement joins TRBV7-6 to TRBJ2-2; D not certain. This CDR3 region has 13 residues. Germline V gives CDR1 SGHVS, CDR2 FNYEAQ. V was clipped by 1 base and J by 6 bases, with 6 bases between them. The DNA for the CDR3 is TGTGCCAGCAGCTTAGTGTCGTCCGGGGAGCTGTTTTTT. Translated, it gives CASSLVSSGELFF.

V and J are TRBV6-5 and TRBJ1-2; TRBD1 aligns across 7 bases. This CDR3 contains 15 residues. Unmatched junction bases numbered 3, after V lost 2 bases and J lost 0 bases. Germline CDR1 and CDR2: MNHEY and SVGAGI. This CDR3 is CASSYLGTANYGYTF. DNA for the CDR3: TGTGCCAGCAGTTACCTCGGGACAGCTAACTATGGCTACACCTTC.

V gene TRBV7-9 combines with J gene TRBJ2-7; D might be TRBD1 (5 bases). V lost 1 base, J lost 3 bases, and 7 bases lay in between. There are 13 residues in the CDR3. Germline lookup yields CDR1 SEHNR and CDR2 FQNEAQ (reference sequence). The CDR3 protein is CASSLGGGYEQYF. In DNA form, the CDR3 reads TGTGCCAGCAGCTTAGGGGGCGGCTACGAGCAGTACTTC.

The rearrangement joins TRBV3-1 (or the pseudogene TRBV3-2) to TRBJ2-5, with D tentatively TRBD1 (5 bases). V shed 5 bases and J shed 1 base, with 11 bases lying between them. CDR3 size: 14 residues. The germline V gene has CDR1 LGHDT and CDR2 YNNKEL (reference sequence). The CDR3 loop is CASSSRQTQETQYF. DNA for the CDR3: TGTGCCAGCAGCTCCCGACAGACCCAAGAGACCCAGTACTTC.

The chain is built from TRBV5-1 and TRBJ1-1; 9 bases map to TRBD1. CDR3 length: 15 residues. The V gene end was trimmed by 3 bases and the J gene end by 1 base; junction bases not matched to a gene: 4. Germline CDR1 is SGHRS and CDR2 is YFSETQ. The CDR3 coding sequence is TGCGCCAGCAGCTCGGGGACAGGGACGAACACTGAAGCTTTCTTT. Translated, it gives CASSSGTGTNTEAFF.

V gene TRBV6-5 combines with J gene TRBJ1-2; tentative D call: TRBD1 (5 bases). The germline gives CDR1 MNHEY, CDR2 SVGAGI. The CDR3 covers 14 residues. Trimming shortened V by 5 bases and J by 2 bases, and 12 bases separated the two germline ends. The chain's CDR3 is CASSPQEGNYGYTF. The CDR3 region has the DNA TGTGCCAGCAGTCCCCAGGAGGGGAACTATGGCTACACCTTC.

This rearrangement joins TRBV14 to TRBJ2-2, with 11 positions matching TRBD1. The J segment lost 5 bases and the V segment lost 4 bases, leaving 6 bases of the junction unmatched. Germline CDR1 reads SGHDN; CDR2 reads FVKESK. The CDR3 has 16 amino acids. The CDR3 loop reads CASSLAGTGGTGELFF. CDR3 sequence (DNA): TGTGCCAGCAGCCTCGCCGGGACAGGGGGTACCGGGGAGCTGTTTTTT.

The CDR3 sequence is CASSPAAASETQYF. Here the CDR3 DNA reads TGTGCCAGCAGCCCTGCCGCAGCGTCTGAGACCCAGTACTTC. The genes are TRBV9 and TRBJ2-5, with no clear D. The V gene's germline CDR1 is SGDLS and CDR2 YYNGEE. This CDR3 contains 14 residues. Trimming cost V 4 bases and J 5 bases, with 15 bases left between them.

This chain links TRBV9 with TRBJ2-2; TRBD2 might be the D (6 bases). The CDR3 extends over 14 amino acids. Trimming took 9 bases from V and 3 from J, leaving 15 bases between them. Germline V gives CDR1 SGDLS, CDR2 YYNGEE. CDR3 residues: CATSGGSDTGELFF. The CDR3 DNA reads TGTGCCACCTCCGGGGGATCGGACACCGGGGAGCTGTTTTTT. The whole variable domain, remainder taken from reference TRBV9 and TRBJ2-2, is DSGVTQTPKHLITATGQRVTLRCSPRSGDLSVYWYQQSLDQGLQFLIQYYNGEERAKGNILERFSAQQFPDLHSELNLSSLELGDSALYFCATSGGSDTGELFFGEGSRLTVL.

The gene calls are TRBV7-2 and TRBJ1-2, with 7 bases aligning to TRBD1. The CDR3 runs 15 residues. Germline trimming cut 5 bases from V and 4 bases from J; bases unmatched to any gene: 10. Germline CDR1 reads SGHTA; CDR2 reads FQGNSA. The CDR3 DNA reads as TGTGCCAGCAGCCGGGGACAGACCGGGGTCTATGGCTACACCTTC. Residues: CASSRGQTGVYGYTF.

This chain links TRBV9 with TRBJ1-1, with D possibly being TRBD1 (6 bases). The CDR3 has 12 amino acids. V lost 4 bases, J lost 4 bases, and 8 bases lay in between. CDR1 is SGDLS and CDR2 is YYNGEE in the germline V gene. CDR3 region: CASSTGITEAFF. CDR3 bases: TGTGCCAGCAGCACAGGGATCACTGAAGCTTTCTTT. The full variable domain, in which reference TRBV9 and TRBJ1-1 provide the parts outside the CDR3, is DSGVTQTPKHLITATGQRVTLRCSPRSGDLSVYWYQQSLDQGLQFLIQYYNGEERAKGNILERFSAQQFPDLHSELNLSSLELGDSALYFCASSTGITEAFFGQGTRLTVV.

V and J are TRBV24-1 and TRBJ2-2; TRBD2 might be the D (5 bases). CDR1 and CDR2 (germline): KGHDR, SFDVKD. The V end was cut by 9 bases, the J end by 1 base, with 11 bases between. This CDR3 comprises 14 residues. The CDR3, as DNA: TGTGCCACCGGGGAGACCCAGAACACCGGGGAGCTGTTTTTT. Its protein is CATGETQNTGELFF.